This entry lists 21 T cell receptor beta chains sequenced from one sample in a study of T cells in Graves' hyperthyroidism and ophthalmopathy. Researchers took RNA transcripts and amplified the TCR beta CDR3 regions from them. When the TCR CDR3 underwent first-round RT-PCR, the HTBI primer set was used. TCRdb re-derived calls from the multiplex PCR reads in MiXCR, one entry per CDR3 protein. The sample has more than 550,000 distinct CDR3 sequences; about 45% are singletons. Source material: peripheral blood or thyroid tissue (not recorded which). The receptors were gathered from an adult man with Graves' disease, either hyperthyroidism or ophthalmopathy (not recorded which).

With regard to this clonotype: This may arise from a read error, as a much more abundant clone is one base away. The chain has TRBV6-4 and TRBJ2-7; 9 bases agree with TRBD1. The CDR3 extends over 14 amino acids. Germline assignment: CDR1 MRHNA and CDR2 SNTAGT. J gave up 1 base and V 2 bases, and 0 bases lay outside the gene matches. The CDR3 bases are TGTGCCAGCAGTGACGGGACAGGGTCCTACGAGCAGTACTTC. Its protein product is CASSDGTGSYEQYF.

Of note for this clonotype: This may arise from a read error, as a much more abundant clone is one base away. The chain joins TRBV15 to TRBJ1-2, with D perhaps TRBD1 (5 bases). Per the germline V gene, CDR1 is LNHNV and CDR2 is YYDKDF (reference sequence). This CDR3 spans 14 amino acids. CDR3: CATRDTDERGGCTF. The CDR3, as DNA: TGTGCCACCAGGGACACCGATGAGAGGGGCGGCTGCACCTTC.

As regards this clonotype: Just one base apart from a much larger clone, this may be a read error. The gene calls are TRBV10-3 and TRBJ2-2; D is unresolved. The CDR3 contains 14 residues. Trimming shortened V by 10 bases and J by 2 bases, and 14 bases separated the two germline ends. The germline V gene has CDR1 ENHRY and CDR2 SYGVKD. CDR3 DNA sequence: TGTGCCAATAGTACCCCACTAAACACCGGGGAGCTGTTTTTT. It yields the protein CANSTPLNTGELFF.

The sample holds many counts of this clonotype. The genes are TRBV7-9 and TRBJ2-7, with TRBD1 identical over 7 bases. With 3 bases clipped from V and 5 bases from J, the junction kept 13 bases outside the gene matches. CDR3 length equals 16 residues. Germline lookup yields CDR1 SEHNR and CDR2 FQNEAQ (reference sequence). The CDR3 nucleotides are TGTGCCAGCAGCTTCCCCCGAGACAGGGTGGCCCACGAGCAGTACTTC. This gives the protein CASSFPRDRVAHEQYF.

The rearrangement links TRBV2 to TRBJ2-4, with TRBD1 identical over 7 bases. The J segment lost 9 bases and the V segment lost 7 bases, leaving 6 bases of the junction unmatched. CDR1 is SNHLY, CDR2 FYNNEI, per germline. The CDR3 is 12 amino acids. CDR3 loop: CASMGTVGIQYF. The CDR3 nucleotides are TGTGCCAGCATGGGGACAGTGGGCATTCAGTACTTC. Using reference TRBV2 and TRBJ2-4 for the parts outside the CDR3, the full variable domain is EPEVTQTPSHQVTQMGQEVILRCVPISNHLYFYWYRQILGQKVEFLVSFYNNEISEKSEIFDDQFSVERPDGSNFTLKIRSTKLEDSAMYFCASMGTVGIQYFGAGTRLSVL.

The genes are TRBV12-3 or TRBV12-4 and TRBJ1-6; 10 nucleotides match TRBD1. V shed 5 bases, J shed 10 bases, and the junction held 11 bases outside the gene matches. The CDR3 covers 16 residues. The CDR3 region is CASSENRQGAMSPLHF. The CDR3 coding sequence is TGTGCCAGCAGTGAGAACAGACAGGGGGCTATGTCACCCCTCCACTTT.

This clonotype was observed at least ten times. The chain couples TRBV7-8 to TRBJ1-2, with a possible D match to TRBD1 (6 bases). The germline gives CDR1 SGHVS, CDR2 FQNEAQ. Trimming took 1 base from V and 13 from J, leaving 16 bases between them. The CDR3 contains 13 residues. The CDR3 coding sequence is TGTGCCAGCAGCTTAGAAGACAGGTTTCTCCGCACCTTC. Translation gives CASSLEDRFLRTF.

This clonotype was counted many times. This rearrangement joins TRBV2 to TRBJ1-5; D is possibly TRBD1 (5 bases). Per germline, CDR1 SNHLY and CDR2 FYNNEI. The CDR3 extends over 13 amino acids. V was cut by 3 bases and J by 5 bases, with 8 bases left in between. The CDR3 DNA reads TGTGCCAGCAGTGATGGGGACGATCAGCCCCAGCATTTT. Its protein product is CASSDGDDQPQHF.

The chain links TRBV7-8 to TRBJ2-2; unclear D gene. With 1 base removed from V and 5 bases from J, the gap between germline ends came to 11 bases. The CDR3 has 15 residues. CDR1 and CDR2 from the germline V gene are SGHVS and FQNEAQ. The CDR3 is CASSLGSYLTGELFF. Here the CDR3 DNA reads TGTGCCAGCAGCTTAGGGTCCTATTTAACCGGGGAGCTGTTTTTT. The entire variable domain, with the rest obtained from reference TRBV7-8 and TRBJ2-2, is as follows: GAGVSQSPRYKVAKRGQDVALRCDPISGHVSLFWYQQALGQGPEFLTYFQNEAQLDKSGLPSDRFFAERPEGSVSTLKIQRTQQEDSAVYLCASSLGSYLTGELFFGEGSRLTVL.

To note about this clonotype: This may be a read error: a much more frequent sequence differs by one nucleotide. The gene calls are TRBV29-1 and TRBJ2-7; 7 bases agree with TRBD1. The trim removed 7 bases at V and 5 bases at J, leaving 8 bases unmatched. The germline CDR1 and CDR2 sequences are SQVTM and ANQGSEA. The CDR3 covers 12 residues. The CDR3 DNA is TGCAGCGGTAGGGACAGTACCGACGAGCAGTACTTC. This encodes CSGRDSTDEQYF.

V is TRBV25-1 and J is TRBJ1-6; a possible D gene is TRBD1 (5 bases). The germline V gene has CDR1 MGHDK and CDR2 SYGVNS. Trimming took 1 base from V and 7 from J, leaving 14 bases between them. This CDR3 contains 16 residues. CDR3 loop: CASSESQGPSNSPLHF. The CDR3 nucleotides read TGTGCCAGCAGTGAATCCCAGGGACCTTCGAATTCACCCCTCCACTTT.

The rearrangement joins TRBV10-3 to TRBJ2-7; D perhaps matches TRBD1 (5 bases). In germline, CDR1 is ENHRY, CDR2 SYGVKD. CDR3 size: 13 residues. V shed 7 bases and J shed 6 bases, with 16 bases lying between them. The CDR3: CAITALGPGEQYF. In nucleotides, the CDR3 is TGTGCCATCACGGCGCTGGGGCCAGGCGAGCAGTACTTC.

The chain employs TRBV6-1 and TRBJ1-5; D not resolved. CDR3 length: 15 residues. Germline CDR1 MNHNS, CDR2 SASEGT. V was trimmed by 7 bases and J by 5 bases, leaving 18 bases between them. CDR3 region: CASMGFGQIYQPQHF. CDR3 bases: TGTGCCAGCATGGGGTTCGGGCAGATCTATCAGCCCCAGCATTTT.

The chain couples TRBV20-1 to TRBJ1-1; maybe TRBD1 (5 bases). V was shortened by 0 bases and J by 2 bases, with 13 bases between the two germline ends. The germline V gene has CDR1 DFQATT and CDR2 SNEGSKA (reference sequence). The CDR3 contains 15 residues. The CDR3 loop is CSARDHYGGNTEAFF. The CDR3 coding sequence is TGCAGTGCTAGAGACCATTACGGGGGAAACACTGAAGCTTTCTTT.

This clonotype was counted many times. V usage is TRBV2 and J usage is TRBJ1-2; no clear D. Germline loops: CDR1 SNHLY, CDR2 FYNNEI. Trimming removed 8 bases at V and 4 bases at J, with 8 bases between. The CDR3 is 11 amino acids. The CDR3, as DNA: TGTGCCAGCTTTCGGACCTATGGCTACACCTTC. It codes for CASFRTYGYTF.

This clonotype has at least ten counts. This chain links TRBV20-1 with TRBJ1-5; D possibly corresponds to TRBD1 (5 bases). This CDR3 has 13 residues. V lost 5 bases to trimming and J lost 3 bases, with 11 bases between them. Germline loops: CDR1 DFQATT, CDR2 SNEGSKA (reference sequence). The CDR3 DNA is TGCAGTGCTGCGGACGGACACAATCAGCCCCAGCATTTT. Residues: CSAADGHNQPQHF.

This clonotype was recorded only once. This may stem from a read error, because a much larger clone lies one nucleotide away. This chain joins TRBV7-8 and TRBJ2-7; 10 bases fit TRBD1. Germline trimming cut 7 bases from V and 3 bases from J; bases unmatched to any gene: 15. CDR1 SGHVS and CDR2 FQNEAQ come from the germline V gene. The CDR3 is 17 amino acids. The CDR3, as DNA: TGTGCCAGCACCGACCCCTTGGGAGGGGACAGGGGCTACGAGCAGTACTTC. Encoded protein: CASTDPLGGDRGYEQYF.

CDR3 amino acids: CASSVAGTGSHEQYF. For the CDR3, the DNA is TGTGCCAGCAGCGTTGCGGGGACAGGGTCCCACGAGCAGTACTTC. V gene TRBV7-9 combines with J gene TRBJ2-7, with 9 bases identical to TRBD1. There are 15 residues in the CDR3. CDR1 and CDR2 (germline): SEHNR, FQNEAQ (reference sequence). V shed 5 bases and J 5 bases; nucleotides not matched to a gene: 10.

This clonotype was seen a few times. This chain links TRBV7-2 with TRBJ2-6; 9 bases map to TRBD1. The CDR3 consists of 19 residues. The V gene's germline CDR1 is SGHTA and CDR2 FQGNSA. Unmatched junction bases numbered 7, after V lost 1 base and J lost 0 bases. The CDR3 here is CASSLVGTGRSSGANVLTF. The CDR3 bases are TGTGCCAGCAGCTTAGTTGGGACAGGGCGGAGCTCTGGGGCCAACGTCCTGACTTTC.

The CDR3 sequence is CASSFDRVNTGELFF. The CDR3 coding sequence is TGTGCCAGCAGCTTTGACAGGGTTAACACCGGGGAGCTGTTTTTT. The chain employs TRBV13 and TRBJ2-2, with 7 nucleotides matching TRBD1. Looked up from germline, CDR1 is PRHDT and CDR2 is FYEKMQ (reference sequence). V dropped 3 bases and J dropped 2; count of bases not matched to a gene: 3. The CDR3 consists of 15 residues.

In regard to this clonotype: One end of the junction is discordant with germline, which a read error may explain. The chain employs TRBV7-3 and TRBJ1-1; 7 positions match TRBD1. CDR1 SGHTA and CDR2 FQGTGA come from the germline V gene. The CDR3 runs 17 residues. For the CDR3, the DNA is TGCGCCAGCAGCCAAGATCCGGAGAGGGGGCAGGACACTGAAGCTTTCTTT. Translated, it gives CASSQDPERGQDTEAFF.